This T cell receptor beta chain was captured by sequencing in a study of identifying expanded T cells in peripheral blood. Findings of the study overall: Over about two and four weeks, about 15 and 19 clones changed, versus 1.2 between replicates.

A word on this clone: Its antigen is not known.

Some clones are missing from TCRdb's copy, which holds only in-frame ones; the method was immunoSEQ multiplex PCR. The table lists 97,000 or so clones, approximately 90% of them singletons, with 12% to 15% in the top ten. The V and J ends lost 5 bases and 2 bases, in that order; junction bases with no gene match: 8. This CDR3 spans 17 amino acids. Per germline, CDR1 LGHNA and CDR2 YNFKEQ. Sequences were obtained from blood. This chain connects TRBV4-2 to TRBJ2-3; TRBD2 matches 12 bases. The TCR sequence derives from a person aged 18 to 70 in good health. CDR3 nucleotides: TGTGCCAGCAGCTCCCGGACTAGCGGGGAGACCACAGATACGCAGTATTTT. It translates to CASSSRTSGETTDTQYF.